Listed here is a single TCR beta chain. The antigen is not known. This sample was included in a study of T cells and copy number aberrations in small-cell lung cancer. Study-level findings and limits: The tissue was entirely formalin-fixed and paraffin-embedded, which is known to produce sequencing artifacts.

The CDR3 is 14 residues long. The V end lost 6 bases, the J end lost 2 bases, and 13 bases lay between the germline ends. Germline assignment: CDR1 SGHNT and CDR2 YYREEE (reference sequence). Profiling relied on immunoSEQ multiplex PCR, and the TCRdb table lists in-frame clones only, not all of them. The sample lists 7,500 or so clones; approximately 85% were seen once. This sequence was found in a woman aged 50 to 60 with small cell lung cancer. The V gene is TRBV5-4, the J gene TRBJ2-3, with D uncertain. Sequencing was carried out using normal tissue next to the tumor. The CDR3 DNA reads as TGTGCCAGCAACCAGCGTAGATACACAGATACGCAGTATTTT. Protein: CASNQRRYTDTQYF.